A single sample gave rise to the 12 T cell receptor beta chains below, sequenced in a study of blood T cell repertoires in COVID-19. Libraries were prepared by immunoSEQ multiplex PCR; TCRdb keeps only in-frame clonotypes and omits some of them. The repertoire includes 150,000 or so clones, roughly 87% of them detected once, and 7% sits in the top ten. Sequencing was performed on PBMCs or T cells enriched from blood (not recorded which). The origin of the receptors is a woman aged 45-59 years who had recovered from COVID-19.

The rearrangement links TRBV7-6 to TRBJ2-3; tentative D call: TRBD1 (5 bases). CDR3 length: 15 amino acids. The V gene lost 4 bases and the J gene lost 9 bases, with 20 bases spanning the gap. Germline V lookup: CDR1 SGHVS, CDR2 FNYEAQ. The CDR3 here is CASSSTPTGVGTQYF. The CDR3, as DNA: TGTGCCAGCAGCTCGACCCCTACAGGTGTAGGAACGCAGTATTTT.

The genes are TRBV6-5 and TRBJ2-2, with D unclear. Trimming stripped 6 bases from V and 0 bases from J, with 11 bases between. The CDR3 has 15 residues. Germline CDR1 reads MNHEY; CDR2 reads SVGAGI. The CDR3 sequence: CASSSATANTGELFF. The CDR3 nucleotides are TGTGCCAGCAGCTCCGCTACCGCGAACACCGGGGAGCTGTTTTTT.

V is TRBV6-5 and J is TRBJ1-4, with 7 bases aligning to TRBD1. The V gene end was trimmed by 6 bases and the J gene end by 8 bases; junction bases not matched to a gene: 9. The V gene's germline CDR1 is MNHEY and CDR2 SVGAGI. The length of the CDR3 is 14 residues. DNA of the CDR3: TGTGCCAGCAGCCTGACAGGGATTGTCGAAAAACTGTTTTTT. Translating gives CASSLTGIVEKLFF.

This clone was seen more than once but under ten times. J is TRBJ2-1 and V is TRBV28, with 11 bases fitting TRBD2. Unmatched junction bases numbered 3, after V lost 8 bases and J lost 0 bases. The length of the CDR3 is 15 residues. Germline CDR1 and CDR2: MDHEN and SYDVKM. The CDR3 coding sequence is TGTGCCAGCGTAGCGGGAGGGTACTCCTACAATGAGCAGTTCTTC. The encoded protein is CASVAGGYSYNEQFF. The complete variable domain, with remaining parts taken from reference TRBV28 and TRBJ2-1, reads DVKVTQSSRYLVKRTGEKVFLECVQDMDHENMFWYRQDPGLGLRLIYFSYDVKMKEKGDIPEGYSVSREKKERFSLILESASTNQTSMYLCASVAGGYSYNEQFFGPGTRLTVL.

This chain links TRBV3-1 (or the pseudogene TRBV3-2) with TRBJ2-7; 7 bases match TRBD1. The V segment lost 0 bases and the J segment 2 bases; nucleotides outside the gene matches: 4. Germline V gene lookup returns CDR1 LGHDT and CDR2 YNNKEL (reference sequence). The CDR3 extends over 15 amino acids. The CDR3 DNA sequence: TGTGCCAGCAGCCAAGATAGGGGGCTAGCCTACGAGCAGTACTTC. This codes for CASSQDRGLAYEQYF.

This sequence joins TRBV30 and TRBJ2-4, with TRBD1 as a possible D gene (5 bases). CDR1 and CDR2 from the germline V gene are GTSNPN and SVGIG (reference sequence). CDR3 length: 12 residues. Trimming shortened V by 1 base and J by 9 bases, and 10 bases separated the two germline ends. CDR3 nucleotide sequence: TGTGCCTGGAGTGGGGGCGGATCCATTCAGTACTTC. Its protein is CAWSGGGSIQYF.

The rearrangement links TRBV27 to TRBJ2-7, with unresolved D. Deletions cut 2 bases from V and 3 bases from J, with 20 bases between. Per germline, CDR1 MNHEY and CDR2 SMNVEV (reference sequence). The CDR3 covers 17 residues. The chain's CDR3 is CASSLGYTTPMNYEQYF. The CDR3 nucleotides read TGTGCCAGCAGTTTAGGCTACACGACACCAATGAACTACGAGCAGTACTTC.

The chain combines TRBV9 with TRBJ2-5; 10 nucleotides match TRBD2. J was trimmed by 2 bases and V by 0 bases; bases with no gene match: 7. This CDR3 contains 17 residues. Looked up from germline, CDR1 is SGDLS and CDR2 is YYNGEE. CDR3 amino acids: CASSVGNSGRIQETQYF. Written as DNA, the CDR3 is TGTGCCAGCAGCGTAGGTAATAGCGGGAGGATTCAAGAGACCCAGTACTTC.

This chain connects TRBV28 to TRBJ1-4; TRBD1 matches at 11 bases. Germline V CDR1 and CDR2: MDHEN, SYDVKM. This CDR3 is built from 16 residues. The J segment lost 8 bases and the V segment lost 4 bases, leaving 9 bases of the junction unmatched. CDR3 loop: CASSSRDRGMFEKLFF. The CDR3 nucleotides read TGTGCCAGCAGTTCCCGGGACAGGGGGATGTTCGAAAAACTGTTTTTT.

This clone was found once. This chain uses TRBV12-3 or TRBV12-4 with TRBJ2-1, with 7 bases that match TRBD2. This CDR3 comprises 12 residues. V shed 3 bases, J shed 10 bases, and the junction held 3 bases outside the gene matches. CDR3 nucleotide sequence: TGTGCCAGCAGTTTTTCGCGGGGGGAGCAGTTCTTC. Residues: CASSFSRGEQFF.

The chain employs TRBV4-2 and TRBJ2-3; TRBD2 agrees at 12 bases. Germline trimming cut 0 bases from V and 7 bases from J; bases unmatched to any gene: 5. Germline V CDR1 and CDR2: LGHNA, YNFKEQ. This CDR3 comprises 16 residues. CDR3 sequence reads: CASSQDGLAGPYTQYF. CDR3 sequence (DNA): TGTGCCAGCAGCCAAGATGGACTAGCGGGACCTTATACGCAGTATTTT.

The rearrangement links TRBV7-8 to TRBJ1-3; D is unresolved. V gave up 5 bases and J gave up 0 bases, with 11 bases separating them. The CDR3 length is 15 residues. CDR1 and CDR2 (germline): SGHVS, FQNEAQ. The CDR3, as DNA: TGTGCCAGCAGCAGCCGGGAGGGCTCTGGAAACACCATATATTTT. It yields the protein CASSSREGSGNTIYF.